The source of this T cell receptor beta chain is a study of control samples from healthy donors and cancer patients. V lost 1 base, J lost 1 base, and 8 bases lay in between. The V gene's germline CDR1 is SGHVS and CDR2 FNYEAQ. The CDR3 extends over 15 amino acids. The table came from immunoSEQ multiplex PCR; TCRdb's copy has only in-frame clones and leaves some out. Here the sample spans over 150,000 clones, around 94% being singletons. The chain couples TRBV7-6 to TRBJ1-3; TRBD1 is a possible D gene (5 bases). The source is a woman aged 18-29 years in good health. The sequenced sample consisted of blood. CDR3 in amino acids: CASSLGRGSGNTIYF. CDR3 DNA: TGTGCCAGCAGCTTAGGGAGGGGTTCTGGAAACACCATATATTTT.